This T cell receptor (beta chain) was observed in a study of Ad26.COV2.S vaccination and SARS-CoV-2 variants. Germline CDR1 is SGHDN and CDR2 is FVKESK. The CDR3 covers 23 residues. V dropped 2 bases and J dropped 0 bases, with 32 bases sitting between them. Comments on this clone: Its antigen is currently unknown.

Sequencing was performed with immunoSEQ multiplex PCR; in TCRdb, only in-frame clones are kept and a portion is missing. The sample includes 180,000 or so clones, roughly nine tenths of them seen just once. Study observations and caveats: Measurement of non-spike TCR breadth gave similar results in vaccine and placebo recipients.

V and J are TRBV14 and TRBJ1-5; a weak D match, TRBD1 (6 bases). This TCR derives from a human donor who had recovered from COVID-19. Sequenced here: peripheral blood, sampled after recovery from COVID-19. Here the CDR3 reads CASSQNQGFASYTRVYSNQPQHF. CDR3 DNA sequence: TGTGCCAGCAGCCAAAACCAGGGGTTCGCTTCTTATACCCGCGTTTATAGCAATCAGCCCCAGCATTTT.